This TCR beta chain was documented in a study of human T cells and chemical hapten exposure. For the study at large: Slight differences in pooled library volume were the main source of varying TCR yields across samples. Study-wide points: TCRs above 1 in 1000 frequency stayed constant with DPC sensitization.

Separate cDNA molecules received unique molecular identifiers, which the library attached to them. In the source study's methods: Sequenced samples showed a median of approximately 100,000 TCRs each, with counts running from approximately 20,000 to 700,000. TCRdb reanalysed the 5' RACE reads using MiXCR and keeps one entry per CDR3 protein. Clone size and V and J calls follow TCRdb, not the original study. The table has 110,000 or so distinct CDR3 sequences, approximately 20% seen once. Researchers extracted total RNA from unfractionated whole blood. There are a few counts of this clonotype. Its antigen is not known. Germline-derived CDR1 and CDR2 are MDHEN and SYDVKM. CDR3 length: 15 amino acids. V shed 5 bases, J shed 8 bases, and the junction held 11 bases outside the gene matches.

J is TRBJ1-2 and V is TRBV28; 10 nucleotides align to TRBD1. The TCR originated in a human donor in good health. This chain's CDR3 is CASSPAGQGSRGYTF. CDR3 sequence (DNA): TGTGCCAGCAGTCCTGCGGGACAGGGGTCTCGAGGCTACACCTTC.